The rows below give T cell receptor beta chains drawn from one sample of a study of T cell repertoires in cytomegalovirus infection. These TCRs are of unknown antigen specificity. TCRdb passed the reads through MiXCR, listing each CDR3 protein once. The sample carries over 25,000 distinct CDR3 sequences, 15% to 20% recorded once. The input for sequencing was CD8+ T cells from cultured PBMCs, taken from culture after CMV antigen stimulation. These receptors were collected from a human donor in good health (CMV status not recorded). Some clones in this sample may be carry-over from other donors' samples. Each CDR3 is given with its conserved first and last residue. The D gene is left open where the match is weak. Clone size is stated in some rows and not others, as once, few, many or a class when expanded.

clone_size: .
v_call: TRBV20-1
j_call: TRBJ1-3
d_call: .
cdr3_aa: CSARDRAVSGNTIYF
cdr3_nt: TGCAGTGCTAGAGATCGGGCAGTTTCTGGAAACACCATATATTTT

clone_size: .
v_call: TRBV23-1
j_call: TRBJ2-4
d_call: .
cdr3_aa: CASSQSGRGPKNIQYF
cdr3_nt: TGCGCCAGCAGTCAATCAGGCAGGGGACCGAAAAACATTCAGTACTTC

clone_size: .
v_call: TRBV6-2/TRBV6-3
j_call: TRBJ1-6
d_call: .
cdr3_aa: CASSYSGDSYNSPLHF
cdr3_nt: TGTGCCAGCAGTTACTCGGGAGACTCCTATAATTCACCCCTCCACTTT

clone_size: .
v_call: TRBV4-1
j_call: TRBJ2-4
d_call: .
cdr3_aa: CASSQDTSTGENIQYF
cdr3_nt: TGCGCCAGCAGCCAAGATACAAGCACGGGGGAAAACATTCAGTACTTC

clone_size: .
v_call: TRBV7-6
j_call: TRBJ2-7
d_call: TRBD1
cdr3_aa: CASSTGQGARSYEQYF
cdr3_nt: TGTGCCAGCAGCACGGGACAGGGGGCAAGATCCTACGAGCAGTACTTC

clone_size: .
v_call: TRBV27
j_call: TRBJ2-2
d_call: .
cdr3_aa: CASIGYTGELFF
cdr3_nt: TGTGCCAGCATAGGTTACACCGGGGAGCTGTTTTTT

clone_size: .
v_call: TRBV27
j_call: TRBJ1-2
d_call: .
cdr3_aa: CASSLSTRRANYGYTF
cdr3_nt: TGTGCCAGCAGTTTATCGACTCGGAGGGCTAACTATGGCTACACCTTC

clone_size: .
v_call: TRBV7-9
j_call: TRBJ2-5
d_call: TRBD2
cdr3_aa: CASSFGGQETQYF
cdr3_nt: TGTGCCAGCAGCTTCGGGGGGCAAGAGACCCAGTACTTC

clone_size: .
v_call: TRBV3-1
j_call: TRBJ1-2
d_call: .
cdr3_aa: CASSQMGEGYTF
cdr3_nt: TGTGCCAGCAGCCAGATGGGGGAAGGCTACACCTTC

clone_size: .
v_call: TRBV20-1
j_call: TRBJ1-6
d_call: TRBD1
cdr3_aa: CSAGDRSSYNSPLHF
cdr3_nt: TGCAGTGCTGGGGACAGGAGCTCCTATAATTCACCCCTCCACTTT

clone_size: .
v_call: TRBV27
j_call: TRBJ1-5
d_call: .
cdr3_aa: CASSLGSSNQPQHF
cdr3_nt: TGTGCCAGCAGTTTAGGGTCTAGCAATCAGCCCCAGCATTTT

clone_size: .
v_call: TRBV19
j_call: TRBJ2-1
d_call: .
cdr3_aa: CASSMGGGVYNEQFF
cdr3_nt: TGTGCCAGTAGTATGGGGGGGGGCGTCTACAATGAGCAGTTCTTC

clone_size: few
v_call: TRBV12-3/TRBV12-4
j_call: TRBJ1-6
d_call: .
cdr3_aa: CASNQGSSYNSPLHF
cdr3_nt: TGTGCCAGCAACCAGGGGAGCTCCTATAATTCACCCCTCCACTTT